Listed below are T cell receptor beta chains from one sample, sequenced in a study of cytomegalovirus exposure and HLA in healthy donors. Profiling relied on immunoSEQ multiplex PCR, and the TCRdb table lists in-frame clones only, not all of them. The table lists 70,000 to 95,000 clones, less than 65% of them singletons. Sequencing was performed on PBMCs. The receptors here all came from a young woman in good health and CMV-seropositive. Each CDR3 is given with its conserved first and last residue. The D gene is left open where the match is weak. Rows give clone size only sometimes, using once, few, many, or a class for an expanded clone.

d_call	v_call	clone_size	j_call	cdr3_aa	cdr3_nt
NA	TRBV7-9	few	TRBJ2-7	CSSSLALYYDEQYF	TGTTCCAGCAGCTTAGCACTATACTACGACGAGCAGTACTTC
NA	TRBV6-1	few	TRBJ1-2	CASSEERGTNYGYTF	TGTGCCAGCAGTGAGGAAAGGGGAACCAATTATGGCTACACCTTC
TRBD1	TRBV4-3	NA	TRBJ2-2	CASSQGDSNTGELFF	TGCGCCAGCAGCCAAGGGGACAGCAACACCGGGGAGCTGTTTTTT
NA	TRBV2	few	TRBJ2-7	CASRGQGEQYF	TGTGCCAGCAGGGGCCAGGGCGAGCAGTACTTC
NA	TRBV28	once	TRBJ2-7	CASRPPASYEQYF	TGTGCCAGCAGGCCCCCAGCGTCCTACGAGCAGTACTTC
TRBD1	TRBV4-2	NA	TRBJ1-6	CASSRSGQGDNSPLHF	TGTGCCAGCAGCCGAAGCGGACAGGGTGATAATTCACCCCTCCACTTT
TRBD2	TRBV4-2	NA	TRBJ2-7	CASSPAGLAGGSFEQYF	TGTGCCAGCAGCCCGGCCGGGCTAGCGGGGGGGTCCTTCGAGCAGTACTTC
TRBD1	TRBV5-1	few	TRBJ2-1	CASSTPGQNNEQFF	TGCGCCAGCAGCACGCCGGGACAGAACAATGAGCAGTTCTTC
TRBD1	TRBV28	NA	TRBJ1-3	CASSLRQGAPGNTIYF	TGTGCCAGCAGTCTCCGACAGGGGGCACCTGGAAACACCATATATTTT
NA	TRBV5-4	NA	TRBJ1-2	CASSLDRGYGYTF	TGTGCCAGCAGCTTAGATAGGGGCTATGGCTACACCTTC
TRBD1	TRBV5-1	few	TRBJ1-2	CASSLRGQGYYGYTF	TGCGCCAGCAGCTTGAGGGGACAGGGGTACTATGGCTACACCTTC
NA	TRBV5-6	once	TRBJ2-1	CASSSPEVVNEQFF	TGTGCCAGCAGCTCGCCGGAGGTGGTCAATGAGCAGTTCTTC
TRBD2	TRBV5-4	NA	TRBJ2-3	CASSLWVAGSNTDTQYF	TGTGCCAGCAGCTTGTGGGTAGCGGGGTCGAACACAGATACGCAGTATTTT
NA	TRBV6-1	NA	TRBJ2-3	CASSEMVAPDTQYF	TGTGCCAGCAGTGAAATGGTAGCCCCAGATACGCAGTATTTT
TRBD2	TRBV7-3	few	TRBJ2-3	CASSPLGIGLAGGTDTQYF	TGTGCCAGCAGCCCGCTAGGGATCGGACTAGCGGGGGGGACAGATACGCAGTATTTT
TRBD1	TRBV7-3	NA	TRBJ2-2	CASSLTGGPGELFF	TGTGCCAGCAGCTTGACAGGGGGCCCCGGGGAGCTGTTTTTT
NA	TRBV19	NA	TRBJ1-6	CASSGSYNSPLHF	TGTGCCAGTTCCGGCTCCTATAATTCACCCCTCCACTTT
NA	TRBV2	NA	TRBJ1-5	CASSLGQWEQPQHF	TGTGCCAGCAGTCTTGGACAGTGGGAACAGCCCCAGCATTTT
TRBD1	TRBV2	once	TRBJ1-5	CASSGGGGGNQPQHF	TGTGCCAGCAGTGGAGGAGGGGGCGGCAATCAGCCCCAGCATTTT
NA	TRBV27	NA	TRBJ2-7	CASSPIEYNSYEQYF	TGTGCCAGCAGTCCAATAGAGTATAACTCCTACGAGCAGTACTTC
NA	TRBV7-6	NA	TRBJ2-3	CASSKEPSTDTQYF	TGTGCCAGCAGCAAGGAGCCTAGCACAGATACGCAGTATTTT
TRBD1	TRBV6-1	NA	TRBJ1-5	CASSVRSDRGGYQPQHF	TGTGCCAGCAGTGTCCGAAGCGACAGGGGAGGGTATCAGCCCCAGCATTTT
NA	TRBV13	NA	TRBJ2-3	CASSLVVSVTKLTDTQYF	TGTGCCAGCAGCTTGGTAGTGAGCGTAACCAAGCTCACAGATACGCAGTATTTT
NA	TRBV18	NA	TRBJ1-5	CASSPRLDRSNQPQHF	TGTGCCAGCTCACCACGCTTAGACAGAAGCAATCAGCCCCAGCATTTT
NA	TRBV7-9	NA	TRBJ2-3	CASARAPGVGDTQYF	TGTGCCAGCGCCAGGGCGCCGGGGGTGGGAGATACGCAGTATTTT
TRBD1	TRBV7-9	few	TRBJ2-7	CASSATGTAPYEQYF	TGTGCCAGCAGCGCGACCGGGACAGCGCCCTACGAGCAGTACTTC